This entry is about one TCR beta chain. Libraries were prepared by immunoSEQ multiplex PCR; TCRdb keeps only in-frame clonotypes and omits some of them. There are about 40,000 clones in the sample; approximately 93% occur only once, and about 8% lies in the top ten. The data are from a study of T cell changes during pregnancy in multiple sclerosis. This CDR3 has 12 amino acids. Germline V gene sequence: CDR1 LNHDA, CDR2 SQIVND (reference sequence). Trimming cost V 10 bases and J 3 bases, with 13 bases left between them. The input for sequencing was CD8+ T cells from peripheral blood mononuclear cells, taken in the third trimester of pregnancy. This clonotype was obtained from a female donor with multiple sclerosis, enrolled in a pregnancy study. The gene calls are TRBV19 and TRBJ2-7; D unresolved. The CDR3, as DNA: TGTGCCACCTCATCTCGGGTCTACGAGCAGTACTTC. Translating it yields CATSSRVYEQYF.